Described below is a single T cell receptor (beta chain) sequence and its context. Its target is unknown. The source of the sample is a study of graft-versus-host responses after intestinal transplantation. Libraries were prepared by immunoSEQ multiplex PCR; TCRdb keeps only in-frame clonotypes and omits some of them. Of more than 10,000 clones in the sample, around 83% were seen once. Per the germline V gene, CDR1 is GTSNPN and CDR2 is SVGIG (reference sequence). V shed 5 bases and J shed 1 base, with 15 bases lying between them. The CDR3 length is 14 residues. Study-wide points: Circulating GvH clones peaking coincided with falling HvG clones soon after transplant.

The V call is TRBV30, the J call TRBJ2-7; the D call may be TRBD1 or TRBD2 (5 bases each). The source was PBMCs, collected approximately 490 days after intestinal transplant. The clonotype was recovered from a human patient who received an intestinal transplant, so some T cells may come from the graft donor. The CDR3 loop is CAWSIGTVSYEQYF. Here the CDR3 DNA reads TGTGCCTGGTCAATAGGGACGGTATCCTACGAGCAGTACTTC. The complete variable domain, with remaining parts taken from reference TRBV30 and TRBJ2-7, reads SQTIHQWPATLVQPVGSPLSLECTVEGTSNPNLYWYRQAAGRGLQLLFYSVGIGQISSEVPQNLSASRPQDRQFILSSKKLLLSDSGFYLCAWSIGTVSYEQYFGPGTRLTVT.